Listed here are 28 T cell receptor beta chains from one sample, sequenced in a study of cytomegalovirus exposure and HLA in healthy donors. Produced via immunoSEQ multiplex PCR; TCRdb's table is partial and in-frame only. Among 120,000 or so clones listed, more than 75% were seen once. The sample taken for sequencing was PBMCs. The receptors originated from a man aged 18 to 30 in good health and CMV-seronegative.

The chain has TRBV5-1 and TRBJ2-5, with 9 bases matching TRBD1. Looked up from germline, CDR1 is SGHRS and CDR2 is YFSETQ. The CDR3 runs 15 residues. Trimming cost V 4 bases and J 4 bases; bases outside gene matches: 8. The CDR3 DNA reads TGCGCCAGCAGCCCTGGGACAGGGTGGAGAGAGACCCAGTACTTC. The encoded protein is CASSPGTGWRETQYF.

The table lists this clone with a count of one. This sequence joins TRBV2 and TRBJ2-7, with D possibly being TRBD1 (6 bases). Per germline, CDR1 SNHLY and CDR2 FYNNEI. The CDR3 is 15 amino acids. The V and J ends lost 6 bases and 5 bases respectively, with 20 bases between them. The CDR3 sequence: CASSRAGTTGDEQYF. For the CDR3, the DNA is TGTGCCAGCAGCAGGGCCGGGACAACCGGGGACGAGCAGTACTTC.

This chain connects TRBV7-9 to TRBJ2-3; 7 positions match TRBD2. J gave up 0 bases and V 0 bases, and 9 bases lay outside the gene matches. The length of the CDR3 is 18 residues. Germline CDR1 reads SEHNR; CDR2 reads FQNEAQ (reference sequence). CDR3 protein: CASSLAQGWRESTDTQYF. Written as DNA, the CDR3 is TGTGCCAGCAGCTTAGCGCAAGGGTGGCGGGAGAGCACAGATACGCAGTATTTT.

The chain uses TRBV4-1 and TRBJ2-4; D not resolved. This CDR3 region has 14 residues. Trimming pared 0 bases from V and 4 bases from J, leaving 7 bases between. Looked up from germline, CDR1 is MGHRA and CDR2 is YSYEKL. CDR3 sequence: CASSQDIAKNIQYF. For the CDR3, the DNA is TGCGCCAGCAGCCAAGATATAGCTAAAAACATTCAGTACTTC.

In DNA form, the CDR3 reads TGTGCCAGCAGCTTGGGACCAGCGGGAGTAAGGCAGTTCTTC. Its translation is CASSLGPAGVRQFF. The chain employs TRBV7-9 and TRBJ2-1, with TRBD2 identical over 8 bases. V lost 3 bases and J lost 12; bases outside the gene matches: 10. CDR3 length: 14 amino acids. Germline V gene lookup returns CDR1 SEHNR and CDR2 FQNEAQ (reference sequence).

The V gene is TRBV5-4, the J gene TRBJ2-1; D unresolved. V lost 2 bases to trimming and J lost 3 bases, with 9 bases between them. Per germline, CDR1 SGHNT and CDR2 YYREEE (reference sequence). The CDR3 spans 14 residues. CDR3 bases: TGTGCCAGCAGCTTCTCCGGGTTCTACAATGAGCAGTTCTTC. This gives the protein CASSFSGFYNEQFF. Combining the CDR3 with reference TRBV5-4 and TRBJ2-1 gives the whole variable domain ETGVTQSPTHLIKTRGQQVTLRCSSQSGHNTVSWYQQALGQGPQFIFQYYREEENGRGNFPPRFSGLQFPNYSSELNVNALELDDSALYLCASSFSGFYNEQFFGPGTRLTVL.

The chain couples TRBV7-8 to TRBJ1-1; the match to TRBD1 covers 9 bases. Trimming removed 5 bases from V and 0 bases from J; junction bases left unmatched: 10. There are 17 residues in the CDR3. Germline V lookup: CDR1 SGHVS, CDR2 FQNEAQ. DNA of the CDR3: TGTGCCAGCAGCGAGGGGACAGGGAAAGTCGTGAACACTGAAGCTTTCTTT. It is translated as CASSEGTGKVVNTEAFF.

This clone was observed a handful of times. CDR3 protein: CASRGGEVYTEAFF. The CDR3 DNA is TGTGCCAGCAGGGGGGGGGAGGTGTACACTGAAGCTTTCTTT. The J gene is TRBJ1-1, the V gene TRBV6-5; D possibly corresponds to TRBD1 (5 bases). CDR1 and CDR2 (germline): MNHEY, SVGAGI. Trimming took 6 bases from V and 3 from J, leaving 14 bases between them. CDR3 size: 14 residues.

This clone appeared a few times. This chain connects TRBV7-2 to TRBJ1-3, with D perhaps matching TRBD1 (5 bases). V was pared by 1 base and J by 2 bases, with 12 bases between. Germline loops: CDR1 SGHTA, CDR2 FQGNSA. There are 16 residues in the CDR3. As DNA, the CDR3 is TGTGCCAGCAGCTTAGGGGACCCGGGGGCTGGAAACACCATATATTTT. Amino acid sequence: CASSLGDPGAGNTIYF.

This clone was counted once. The chain links TRBV5-1 to TRBJ2-3; D is uncertain. V lost 4 bases, J lost 2 bases, and 8 bases lay in between. Germline assignment: CDR1 SGHRS and CDR2 YFSETQ. The CDR3 length is 13 residues. In nucleotides, the CDR3 is TGCGCCAGCAGCCAGACTTTCACAGATACGCAGTATTTT. Residues: CASSQTFTDTQYF. The full variable domain, completed using reference TRBV5-1 and TRBJ2-3, is KAGVTQTPRYLIKTRGQQVTLSCSPISGHRSVSWYQQTPGQGLQFLFEYFSETQRNKGNFPGRFSGRQFSNSRSEMNVSTLELGDSALYLCASSQTFTDTQYFGPGTRLTVL.

As for this clone: This specimen includes other DNA sequences encoding the same CDR3. This chain joins TRBV19 and TRBJ2-3; D may be TRBD2 (6 bases). Trimming stripped 1 base from V and 1 base from J, with 6 bases between. CDR1 and CDR2 from the germline V gene are LNHDA and SQIVND (reference sequence). The CDR3 has 14 residues. The CDR3 DNA is TGTGCCAGTAGTATAGCGGGGGGCACAGATACGCAGTATTTT. It codes for CASSIAGGTDTQYF. Drawing the rest from reference TRBV19 and TRBJ2-3, the complete variable domain is DGGITQSPKYLFRKEGQNVTLSCEQNLNHDAMYWYRQDPGQGLRLIYYSQIVNDFQKGDIAEGYSVSREKKESFPLTVTSAQKNPTAFYLCASSIAGGTDTQYFGPGTRLTVL.

This chain uses TRBV5-5 with TRBJ2-7; 8 bases map to TRBD1. Germline loops: CDR1 SGHKS, CDR2 YYEKEE (reference sequence). This CDR3 spans 13 amino acids. V lost 4 bases, J lost 2 bases, and 2 bases stayed unmatched. The CDR3 nucleotides are TGTGCCAGCAGCGCGGGACAGGCCTACGAGCAGTACTTC. Protein sequence: CASSAGQAYEQYF.

The chain couples TRBV27 to TRBJ2-3; 8 nucleotides line up with TRBD1. Germline V CDR1 and CDR2: MNHEY, SMNVEV (reference sequence). With V trimmed by 5 bases and J by 2 bases, 9 bases remained unmatched. The CDR3 covers 16 residues. CDR3 amino acids: CASSPHRTGYTDTQYF. The CDR3 DNA reads as TGTGCCAGCAGTCCCCACCGGACAGGGTACACAGATACGCAGTATTTT.

Written as DNA, the CDR3 is TGTGCCAGTAGTATTTTGGGCACAGGAGACTATGGCTACACCTTC. This encodes CASSILGTGDYGYTF. V and J are TRBV19 and TRBJ1-2; D possibly corresponds to TRBD1 (5 bases). CDR1 LNHDA and CDR2 SQIVND come from the germline V gene (reference sequence). V lost 3 bases and J 3 bases, leaving 14 bases between the germline ends. The CDR3 is 15 amino acids.

This rearrangement joins TRBV27 to TRBJ2-1; D is perhaps TRBD2 (5 bases). Germline CDR1 is MNHEY and CDR2 is SMNVEV (reference sequence). The V end lost 6 bases, the J end lost 0 bases, and 15 bases lay between the germline ends. The CDR3 totals 16 residues. CDR3 residues: CASSTEGARSYNEQFF. CDR3 coding DNA: TGTGCCAGCAGCACAGAGGGCGCCCGCTCCTACAATGAGCAGTTCTTC.

This chain connects TRBV6-1 to TRBJ1-1; no clear D gene. The V gene lost 3 bases and the J gene lost 5 bases, with 19 bases spanning the gap. CDR3 size: 16 residues. The germline V gene has CDR1 MNHNS and CDR2 SASEGT. CDR3 sequence: CASSEGYKRSGTEAFF. The CDR3 nucleotides read TGTGCCAGCAGTGAGGGCTACAAGAGGTCGGGAACTGAAGCTTTCTTT.

The chain links TRBV7-2 to TRBJ2-1; 7 bases match TRBD2. J lost 4 bases, V lost 2 bases, and 14 bases had no gene match. Germline values: CDR1 SGHTA, CDR2 FQGNSA. The CDR3 sequence is 18 residues long. Written as DNA, the CDR3 is TGTGCCAGCAGCTTAAATTTCGGGCTAGCGGAGCCTTACAATGAGCAGTTCTTC. This gives the protein CASSLNFGLAEPYNEQFF.

The chain links TRBV5-6 to TRBJ2-7, with 8 bases matching TRBD1. The germline gives CDR1 SGHDT, CDR2 YYEEEE. The CDR3 totals 17 residues. V lost 1 base, J lost 4 bases, and 13 bases stayed unmatched. CDR3 in DNA: TGTGCCAGCAGCTTGATCCTCCCGGGACAGGCTTATTACGAGCAGTACTTC. As protein: CASSLILPGQAYYEQYF.

The gene calls are TRBV25-1 and TRBJ2-7; 9 bases map to TRBD2. CDR3 length equals 16 residues. Germline lookup yields CDR1 MGHDK and CDR2 SYGVNS. Trimming at V came to 3 bases and at J to 2 bases, leaving 8 bases not matched to a gene. DNA for the CDR3: TGTGCCAGCAGTGACGACACGACTAGCGGTACCTACGAGCAGTACTTC. Its protein product is CASSDDTTSGTYEQYF.

V gene TRBV29-1 combines with J gene TRBJ2-3; 8 nucleotides agree with TRBD2. The J segment lost 6 bases and the V segment lost 5 bases, leaving 10 bases of the junction unmatched. The V gene's germline CDR1 is SQVTM and CDR2 ANQGSEA. This CDR3 region has 14 residues. The CDR3 is CSVLGRGAEDTQYF. CDR3 coding DNA: TGCAGCGTTCTCGGGCGGGGGGCCGAGGATACGCAGTATTTT.

In its sample, this clone was seen a few times. The genes are TRBV19 and TRBJ1-1; possible D gene TRBD1, 6 bases. This CDR3 is built from 14 residues. Germline V gives CDR1 LNHDA, CDR2 SQIVND (reference sequence). V was shortened by 3 bases and J by 4 bases, with 12 bases between the two germline ends. In DNA, the CDR3 is TGTGCCAGTAGTATTGATACAGGGCCCACTGAAGCTTTCTTT. It yields the protein CASSIDTGPTEAFF.

A few counts support this clone. The rearrangement links TRBV6-5 to TRBJ2-7; 9 bases align to TRBD1. The V and J ends lost 4 bases and 3 bases, in that order; junction bases with no gene match: 4. Germline V lookup: CDR1 MNHEY, CDR2 SVGAGI. There are 14 residues in the CDR3. For the CDR3, the DNA is TGTGCCAGCAGTTCGAAGGACAGGGGCTACGAGCAGTACTTC. This gives the protein CASSSKDRGYEQYF.

The chain's CDR3 is CASSETTTGVSSYEQYF. CDR3 in DNA: TGTGCCAGCAGTGAGACGACTACAGGGGTAAGCTCCTACGAGCAGTACTTC. This chain uses TRBV25-1 with TRBJ2-7; 7 nucleotides match TRBD1. V lost 3 bases and J lost 0; bases outside the gene matches: 11. This CDR3 is built from 17 residues. Looked up from germline, CDR1 is MGHDK and CDR2 is SYGVNS.

The V and J genes are TRBV2 and TRBJ2-5, with D perhaps TRBD1 (5 bases). V lost 6 bases to trimming and J lost 4 bases, with 12 bases between them. The CDR3 runs 13 residues. The germline V gene encodes CDR1 SNHLY and CDR2 FYNNEI. The CDR3 DNA sequence: TGTGCCAGCAGGGCAGGGATTTCAGAGACCCAGTACTTC. This sequence encodes CASRAGISETQYF.

This rearrangement joins TRBV19 to TRBJ2-4, with TRBD2 as a possible D gene (5 bases). Germline lookup yields CDR1 LNHDA and CDR2 SQIVND (reference sequence). Trimming took off 4 bases at V and 6 bases at J, with 10 bases between the two ends. This CDR3 has 13 amino acids. For the CDR3, the DNA is TGTGCCAGTAGTAGTGATAGCGCAAACATTCAGTACTTC. As protein: CASSSDSANIQYF.

This sequence joins TRBV6-5 and TRBJ2-1; no definite D call. V was clipped by 0 bases and J by 7 bases, with 13 bases between them. CDR1 is MNHEY, CDR2 SVGAGI, per germline. CDR3 length equals 15 residues. The CDR3: CASSYSESTWNEQFF. DNA of the CDR3: TGTGCCAGCAGTTACTCCGAGAGTACGTGGAATGAGCAGTTCTTC.

The chain has TRBV2 and TRBJ2-5; 8 bases match TRBD2. CDR1 and CDR2 (germline): SNHLY, FYNNEI. The V segment lost 6 bases and the J segment 5 bases; nucleotides outside the gene matches: 14. The CDR3 length is 16 residues. CDR3 nucleotides: TGTGCCAGCAGCTTTAGCGGGGACCGATCAGGGGAGACCCAGTACTTC. Protein product: CASSFSGDRSGETQYF.

The J gene is TRBJ1-2, the V gene TRBV7-6; weak D call: TRBD1 (6 bases). Per the germline V gene, CDR1 is SGHVS and CDR2 is FNYEAQ. The CDR3 extends over 15 amino acids. V was cut by 1 base and J by 6 bases, with 15 bases left in between. The CDR3 DNA follows: TGTGCCAGCAGCTTAGTGGGCAGGGGAGAAAATGGCTACACCTTC. It codes for CASSLVGRGENGYTF. The whole variable domain, filled in from reference TRBV7-6 and TRBJ1-2, reads GAGVSQSPRYKVTKRGQDVALRCDPISGHVSLYWYRQALGQGPEFLTYFNYEAQQDKSGLPNDRFSAERPEGSISTLTIQRTEQRDSAMYRCASSLVGRGENGYTFGSGTRLTVV.